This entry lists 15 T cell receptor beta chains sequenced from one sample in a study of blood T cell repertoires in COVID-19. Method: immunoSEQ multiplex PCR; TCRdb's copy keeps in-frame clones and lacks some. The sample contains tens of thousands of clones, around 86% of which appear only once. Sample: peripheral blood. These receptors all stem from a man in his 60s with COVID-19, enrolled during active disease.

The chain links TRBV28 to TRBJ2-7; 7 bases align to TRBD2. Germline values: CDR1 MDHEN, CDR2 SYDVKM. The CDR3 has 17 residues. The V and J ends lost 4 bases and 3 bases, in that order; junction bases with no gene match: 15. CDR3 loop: CASSSLGWLAEFYEQYF. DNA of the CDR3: TGTGCCAGCAGTTCTCTGGGGTGGCTAGCGGAGTTCTACGAGCAGTACTTC.

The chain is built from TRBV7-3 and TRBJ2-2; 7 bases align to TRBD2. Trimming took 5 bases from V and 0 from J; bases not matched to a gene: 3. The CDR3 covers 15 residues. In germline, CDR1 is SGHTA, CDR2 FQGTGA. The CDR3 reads CASSPTSANTGELFF. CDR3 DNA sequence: TGTGCCAGCAGCCCAACTAGCGCGAACACCGGGGAGCTGTTTTTT.

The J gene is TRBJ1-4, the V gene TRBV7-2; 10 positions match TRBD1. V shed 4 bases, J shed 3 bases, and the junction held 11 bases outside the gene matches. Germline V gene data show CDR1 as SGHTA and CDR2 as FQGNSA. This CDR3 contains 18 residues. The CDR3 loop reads CASSSPTGGTPANEKLFF. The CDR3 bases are TGTGCCAGCAGCTCACCGACAGGGGGCACGCCAGCTAATGAAAAACTGTTTTTT.

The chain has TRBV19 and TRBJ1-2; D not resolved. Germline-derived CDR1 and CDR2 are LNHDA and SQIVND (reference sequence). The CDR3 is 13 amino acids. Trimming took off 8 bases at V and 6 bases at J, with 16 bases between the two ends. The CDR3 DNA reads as TGTGCCAGTCTGGGCCAAAGTGTACATGGCTACACCTTC. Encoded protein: CASLGQSVHGYTF.

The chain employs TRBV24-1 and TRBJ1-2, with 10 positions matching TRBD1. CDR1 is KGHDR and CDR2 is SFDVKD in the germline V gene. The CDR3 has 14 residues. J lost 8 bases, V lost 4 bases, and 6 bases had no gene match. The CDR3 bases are TGTGCCACCAGTGACCCCGGGACAGGGGACGGCTACACCTTC. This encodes CATSDPGTGDGYTF.

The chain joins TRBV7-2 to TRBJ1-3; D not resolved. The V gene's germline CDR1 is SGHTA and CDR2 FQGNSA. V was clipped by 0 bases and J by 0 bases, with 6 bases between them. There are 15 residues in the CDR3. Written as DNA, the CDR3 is TGTGCCAGCAGCTTAGCCGGTTTCTCTGGAAACACCATATATTTT. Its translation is CASSLAGFSGNTIYF.

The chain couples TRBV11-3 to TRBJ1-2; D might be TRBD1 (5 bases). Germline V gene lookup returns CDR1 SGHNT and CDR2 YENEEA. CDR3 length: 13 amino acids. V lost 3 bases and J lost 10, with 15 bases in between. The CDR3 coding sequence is TGTGCCAGCAGCTTGGGCAGGGTTTCCTCCTACACCTTC. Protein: CASSLGRVSSYTF. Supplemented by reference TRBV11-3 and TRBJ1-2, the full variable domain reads EAGVVQSPRYKIIEKKQPVAFWCNPISGHNTLYWYLQNLGQGPELLIRYENEEAVDDSQLPKDRFSAERLKGVDSTLKIQPAELGDSAVYLCASSLGRVSSYTFGSGTRLTVV.

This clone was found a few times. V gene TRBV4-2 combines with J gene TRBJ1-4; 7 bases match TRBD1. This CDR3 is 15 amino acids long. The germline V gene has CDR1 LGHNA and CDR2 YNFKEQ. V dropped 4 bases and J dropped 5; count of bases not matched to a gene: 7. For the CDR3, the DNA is TGTGCCAGCAGCCCCCGGGACAGACCCAATGAAAAACTGTTTTTT. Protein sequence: CASSPRDRPNEKLFF.

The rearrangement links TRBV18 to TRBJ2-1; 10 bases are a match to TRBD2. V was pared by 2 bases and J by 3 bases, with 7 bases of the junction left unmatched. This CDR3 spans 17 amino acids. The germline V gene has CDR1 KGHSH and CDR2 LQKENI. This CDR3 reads CASSPGSGRADYNEQFF. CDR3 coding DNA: TGTGCCAGCTCACCAGGAAGCGGGAGGGCTGACTACAATGAGCAGTTCTTC.

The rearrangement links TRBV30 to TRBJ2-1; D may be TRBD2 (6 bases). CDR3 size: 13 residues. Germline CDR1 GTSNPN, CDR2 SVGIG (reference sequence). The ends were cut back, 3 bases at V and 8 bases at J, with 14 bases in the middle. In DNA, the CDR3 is TGTGCCTGGAGCAGGGACTGGCATGATGAGCAGTTCTTC. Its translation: CAWSRDWHDEQFF.

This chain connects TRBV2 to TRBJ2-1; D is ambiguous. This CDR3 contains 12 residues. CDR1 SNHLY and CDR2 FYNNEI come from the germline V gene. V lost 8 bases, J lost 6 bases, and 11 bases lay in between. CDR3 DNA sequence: TGTGCCAGCCGAGTAGAGGCCAATGAGCAGTTCTTC. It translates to CASRVEANEQFF. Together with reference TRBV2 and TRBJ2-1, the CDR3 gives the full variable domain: EPEVTQTPSHQVTQMGQEVILRCVPISNHLYFYWYRQILGQKVEFLVSFYNNEISEKSEIFDDQFSVERPDGSNFTLKIRSTKLEDSAMYFCASRVEANEQFFGPGTRLTVL.

Written as DNA, the CDR3 is TGTGCCTGGACCCAGGTTAGGGACTCGAACACCGGGGAGCTGTTTTTT. Its translation: CAWTQVRDSNTGELFF. This chain joins TRBV30 and TRBJ2-2; tentative D call: TRBD2 (6 bases). The germline CDR1 and CDR2 sequences are GTSNPN and SVGIG (reference sequence). CDR3 size: 16 residues. With 4 bases removed from V and 0 bases from J, the gap between germline ends came to 15 bases.

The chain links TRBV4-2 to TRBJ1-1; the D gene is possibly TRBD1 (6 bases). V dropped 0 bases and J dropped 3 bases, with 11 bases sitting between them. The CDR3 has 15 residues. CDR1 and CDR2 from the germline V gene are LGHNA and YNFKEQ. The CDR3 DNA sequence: TGTGCCAGCAGCCAAGATGGGACACTTTACACTGAAGCTTTCTTT. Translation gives CASSQDGTLYTEAFF.

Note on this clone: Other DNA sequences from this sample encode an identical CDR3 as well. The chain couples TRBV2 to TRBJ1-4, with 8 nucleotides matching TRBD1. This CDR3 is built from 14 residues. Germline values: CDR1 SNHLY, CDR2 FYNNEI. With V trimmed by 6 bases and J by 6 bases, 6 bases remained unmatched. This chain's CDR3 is CASRARQGYEKLFF. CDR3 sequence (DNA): TGTGCCAGCAGGGCGAGACAGGGGTATGAAAAACTGTTTTTT.

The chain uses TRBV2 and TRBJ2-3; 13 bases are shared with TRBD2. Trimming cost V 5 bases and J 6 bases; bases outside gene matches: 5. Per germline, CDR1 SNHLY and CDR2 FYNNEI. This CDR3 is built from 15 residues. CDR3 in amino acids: CASSWTSGRGDTQYF. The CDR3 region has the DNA TGTGCCAGCAGTTGGACTAGCGGGAGAGGTGATACGCAGTATTTT.